Sequencing of this TCR beta chain was carried out in a study of blood T cell repertoires in COVID-19. The data were produced by immunoSEQ multiplex PCR, yet TCRdb's version contains in-frame clones alone and is incomplete. The table records approximately 140,000 clones, almost 90% of them present only once. V lost 5 bases and J lost 3; bases outside the gene matches: 13. CDR3 size: 17 residues. Germline-derived CDR1 and CDR2 are PRHDT and FYEKMQ (reference sequence). The sequenced sample consisted of peripheral blood. The chain couples TRBV13 to TRBJ2-1, with 7 bases matching TRBD2. The sequence was collected from a woman aged 55 to 70 with acute or convalescent COVID-19. The CDR3 is CASSRFKAGIFYNEQFF. The DNA for the CDR3 is TGTGCCAGCAGCCGATTTAAAGCGGGGATATTCTACAATGAGCAGTTCTTC. Full variable domain (missing parts from reference TRBV13 and TRBJ2-1): AAGVIQSPRHLIKEKRETATLKCYPIPRHDTVYWYQQGPGQDPQFLISFYEKMQSDKGSIPDRFSAQQFSDYHSELNMSSLELGDSALYFCASSRFKAGIFYNEQFFGPGTRLTVL.